This TCR beta chain was found in a study of blood T cell repertoires in COVID-19. V gave up 5 bases and J gave up 2 bases; unmatched junction bases: 8. The germline gives CDR1 LNHDA, CDR2 SQIVND (reference sequence). The CDR3 contains 17 residues. Generated by immunoSEQ multiplex PCR, the TCRdb table keeps only in-frame clones and is missing some. The table lists about 330,000 clones, around 86% of them singletons, with under 2% in the top ten. The rearrangement links TRBV19 to TRBJ2-5; 13 nucleotides match TRBD2. This clonotype was sampled from a woman in her forties or fifties with acute or convalescent COVID-19. Material for sequencing was peripheral blood. CDR3 loop: CASSPSRTSGGQETQYF. The CDR3 nucleotides are TGTGCCAGTAGTCCTTCCCGGACTAGCGGGGGACAAGAGACCCAGTACTTC.